This T cell receptor (beta chain) stems from a study of cytomegalovirus exposure and HLA in healthy donors. This PCR relied on a set of 60 Vbeta primers and 13 Jbeta primers. Original processing methods: Approximately 9.9 million of 80 million to 85 million unique TCR beta chains were shared, per a later count. Repertoires were generated with immunoSEQ multiplex PCR, while TCRdb's copy carries only in-frame clones and drops some. Clone size and V and J calls were adopted from that table, with D and trimming inferred from the DNA. The sample holds roughly 130,000 clones, around three quarters seen once. This CDR3 is 15 amino acids long. Germline CDR1 is SGHNT and CDR2 is YYREEE (reference sequence). The germline V and J ends were trimmed by 0 bases and 6 bases, with 15 bases remaining between them. Of note for this clone: The antigen is not known.

Whole-study findings and limits: Rarity marked most TCR sequences, yet some public TCRs occurred in many donors. Presence/absence analyses supposed approximately even sequencing depth among donors. A later analysis linked a missense DCLRE1C variant to TCR beta V- and J-gene trimming.

The chain employs TRBV5-4 and TRBJ1-2, with TRBD1 as a possible D gene (5 bases). The specimen was PBMCs. This clonotype was sampled from a woman in her forties or fifties in good health and CMV-seronegative. The CDR3, as DNA: TGTGCCAGCAGCTTGGTGACGGTGGCGGGGGATGGCTACACCTTC. Its protein product is CASSLVTVAGDGYTF. Full variable domain (outside the CDR3, taken from reference TRBV5-4 and TRBJ1-2): ETGVTQSPTHLIKTRGQQVTLRCSSQSGHNTVSWYQQALGQGPQFIFQYYREEENGRGNFPPRFSGLQFPNYSSELNVNALELDDSALYLCASSLVTVAGDGYTFGSGTRLTVV.